The 13 T cell receptor beta chains below all came from one sample that was sequenced in a study of blood T cells in healthy people across ages. A second PCR of 7 to 11 cycles used a sample-barcoded 5' primer and a J-beta primer mix. TCRdb reprocessed the 5' RACE reads with MiXCR, giving one entry per CDR3 protein. The sample records around 990,000 distinct CDR3 sequences, about two fifths being singletons. Sequenced input: blood. These receptors all come from a man younger than 35 in good health.

The rearrangement joins TRBV2 to TRBJ2-6; D uncertain. The V end was cut by 1 base, the J end by 4 bases, with 2 bases between. This CDR3 region has 13 residues. Germline CDR1 reads SNHLY; CDR2 reads FYNNEI. The CDR3 sequence: CASSEDGANVLTF. CDR3 nucleotide sequence: TGTGCCAGCAGTGAAGACGGGGCCAACGTCCTGACTTTC. The entire variable domain, with the rest obtained from reference TRBV2 and TRBJ2-6, is as follows: EPEVTQTPSHQVTQMGQEVILRCVPISNHLYFYWYRQILGQKVEFLVSFYNNEISEKSEIFDDQFSVERPDGSNFTLKIRSTKLEDSAMYFCASSEDGANVLTFGAGSRLTVL.

This clonotype occurred many times. The chain recombines TRBV29-1 with TRBJ2-3; 12 bases match TRBD2. This CDR3 region has 13 residues. With V trimmed by 5 bases and J by 3 bases, 0 bases remained unmatched. Germline assignment: CDR1 SQVTM and CDR2 ANQGSEA. The CDR3 protein is CSVLAGGTDTQYF. The CDR3 nucleotides are TGCAGCGTTCTAGCGGGGGGGACAGATACGCAGTATTTT.

This clonotype was seen a few times. The chain couples TRBV12-3 or TRBV12-4 to TRBJ1-2; D remains unclear. V lost 2 bases and J lost 5, with 6 bases in between. This CDR3 contains 12 residues. CDR3 protein: CASSLREYGYTF. As DNA, the CDR3 is TGTGCCAGCAGTTTACGGGAATATGGCTACACCTTC.

The count of this clonotype is one. The chain has TRBV3-1 and TRBJ2-1; D is possibly TRBD1 or TRBD2 (5 bases each). The V gene lost 1 base and the J gene lost 13 bases, with 23 bases spanning the gap. This CDR3 is 16 amino acids long. The germline V gene has CDR1 LGHDT and CDR2 YNNKEL (reference sequence). In DNA, the CDR3 is TGTGCCAGCAGCCAAGTGAGTGGCGAGACTCGTGGGACCCAGTTCTTC. It translates to CASSQVSGETRGTQFF.

The genes are TRBV12-3 or TRBV12-4 and TRBJ2-3; D may be TRBD2 (6 bases). This CDR3 spans 14 amino acids. Deletions cut 5 bases from V and 3 bases from J, with 12 bases between. Here the CDR3 reads CASSRDSQTDTQYF. The CDR3, as DNA: TGTGCCAGCAGTCGGGACTCACAAACAGATACGCAGTATTTT.

This clonotype was seen only once. The V and J genes are TRBV7-2 and TRBJ2-7, with 11 bases aligning to TRBD2. The CDR3 totals 15 residues. Trimming cost V 4 bases and J 7 bases; bases outside gene matches: 9. Germline V gene lookup returns CDR1 SGHTA and CDR2 FQGNSA. In nucleotides, the CDR3 is TGTGCCAGCAGCTCGGGACTAGCGGCGGTCAATGAGCAGTACTTC. The encoded protein is CASSSGLAAVNEQYF.

This rearrangement joins TRBV5-6 to TRBJ2-7; 8 bases match TRBD1. After removal of 0 bases from V and 6 bases from J, the junction contained 5 bases not matched to a gene. Germline assignment: CDR1 SGHDT and CDR2 YYEEEE. The CDR3 runs 14 residues. CDR3 in amino acids: CASSLAHGTGEQYF. In DNA, the CDR3 is TGTGCCAGCAGCTTGGCCCATGGGACAGGCGAGCAGTACTTC.

The chain is built from TRBV27 and TRBJ1-6; D may be TRBD1 (5 bases). Germline lookup yields CDR1 MNHEY and CDR2 SMNVEV (reference sequence). CDR3 size: 13 residues. Trimming cost V 6 bases and J 7 bases, with 10 bases left between them. The CDR3 DNA reads as TGTGCCAGCAGGCCCGGGGGGAATTCACCCCTCCACTTT. It yields the protein CASRPGGNSPLHF.

This clonotype was seen only a few times. The chain has TRBV4-2 and TRBJ2-1, with a possible D match to TRBD2 (6 bases). Germline CDR1 and CDR2: LGHNA and YNFKEQ. This CDR3 region has 18 residues. With 5 bases removed from V and 4 bases from J, the gap between germline ends came to 24 bases. CDR3 bases: TGTGCCAGCAGCGCCGGGACTTCCCTATCCACATCATACAATGAGCAGTTCTTC. Protein product: CASSAGTSLSTSYNEQFF.

This sequence joins TRBV20-1 and TRBJ2-1; 11 bases align to TRBD1. CDR3 length equals 16 residues. The J segment lost 4 bases and the V segment lost 2 bases, leaving 7 bases of the junction unmatched. Germline values: CDR1 DFQATT, CDR2 SNEGSKA (reference sequence). The CDR3, as DNA: TGCAGTGCTAGAACTTGGACAGGGGGCGCTTACAATGAGCAGTTCTTC. It specifies CSARTWTGGAYNEQFF.

This clonotype turned up a few times. The gene calls are TRBV27 and TRBJ2-1; 8 bases are a match to TRBD2. The J call could be wrong; TRBJ2-7 is a better fit for the DNA end. This CDR3 has 14 residues. Germline V gene sequence: CDR1 MNHEY, CDR2 SMNVEV (reference sequence). The CDR3 DNA reads as TGTGCCAGCAATCTAGCGGGCTCCTACAATGAGCAGTACTTC. Its protein is CASNLAGSYNEQYF.

This chain connects TRBV12-3 or TRBV12-4 to TRBJ1-2; 11 nucleotides line up with TRBD1. The trim removed 0 bases at V and 0 bases at J, leaving 6 bases unmatched. The CDR3 is 18 residues long. CDR3 in DNA: TGTGCCAGCAGTTTAGCCTTAGGACAGGGGGCTCCTAACTATGGCTACACCTTC. Its translation is CASSLALGQGAPNYGYTF.

In this sample, this clonotype turned up a few times. This chain links TRBV6-2 or TRBV6-3 with TRBJ2-1; tentatively, D is TRBD1 or TRBD2 (5 bases each). CDR3 size: 15 residues. Germline V gene data show CDR1 as MNHEY and CDR2 as SVGEGT. The ends were cut back, 5 bases at V and 2 bases at J, with 13 bases in the middle. The CDR3 sequence: CASSHRDGAYNEQFF. The CDR3 region has the DNA TGTGCCAGCAGTCACCGGGACGGGGCCTACAATGAGCAGTTCTTC.